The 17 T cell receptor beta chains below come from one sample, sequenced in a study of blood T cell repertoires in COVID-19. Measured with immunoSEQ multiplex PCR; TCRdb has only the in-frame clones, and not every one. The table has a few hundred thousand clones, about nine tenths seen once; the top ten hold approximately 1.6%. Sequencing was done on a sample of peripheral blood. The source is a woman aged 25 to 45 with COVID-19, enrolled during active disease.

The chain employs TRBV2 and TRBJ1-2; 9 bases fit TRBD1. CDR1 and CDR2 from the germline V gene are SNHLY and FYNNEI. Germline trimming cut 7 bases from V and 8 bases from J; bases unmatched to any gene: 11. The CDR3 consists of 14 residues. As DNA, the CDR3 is TGTGCCAGCACCGTGGGACAGGGTAATAACGGCTACACCTTC. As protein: CASTVGQGNNGYTF.

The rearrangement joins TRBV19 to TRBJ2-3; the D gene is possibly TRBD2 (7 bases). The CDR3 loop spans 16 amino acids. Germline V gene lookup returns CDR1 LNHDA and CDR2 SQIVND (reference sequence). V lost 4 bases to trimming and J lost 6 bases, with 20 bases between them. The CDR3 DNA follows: TGTGCCAGTAGTACATCCTCGTGGGGGGGCAGGGATACGCAGTATTTT. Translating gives CASSTSSWGGRDTQYF.

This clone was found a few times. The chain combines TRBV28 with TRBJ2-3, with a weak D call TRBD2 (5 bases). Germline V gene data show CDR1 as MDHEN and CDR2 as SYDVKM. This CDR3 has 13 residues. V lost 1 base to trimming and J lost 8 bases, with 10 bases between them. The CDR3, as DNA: TGTGCCAGCAGTTTATCGTCCGAGGGTACGCAGTATTTT. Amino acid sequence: CASSLSSEGTQYF.

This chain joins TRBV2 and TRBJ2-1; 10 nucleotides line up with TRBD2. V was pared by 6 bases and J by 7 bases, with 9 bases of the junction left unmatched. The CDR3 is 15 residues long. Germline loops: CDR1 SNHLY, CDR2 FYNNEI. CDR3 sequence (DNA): TGTGCCAGCAGCTACAGCGGGGGGGCCGGGAATGAGCAGTTCTTC. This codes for CASSYSGGAGNEQFF.

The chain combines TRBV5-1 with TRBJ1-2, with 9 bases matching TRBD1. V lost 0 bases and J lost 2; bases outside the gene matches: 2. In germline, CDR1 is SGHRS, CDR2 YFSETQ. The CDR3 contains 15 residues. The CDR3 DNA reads TGCGCCAGCAGCTTGGGGGACAGGGACAACTATGGCTACACCTTC. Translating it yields CASSLGDRDNYGYTF.

The CDR3 is CASSYQGSGYSNQPQHF. CDR3 sequence (DNA): TGTGCCAGCAGTTACCAGGGTTCAGGGTATAGCAATCAGCCCCAGCATTTT. The chain is built from TRBV6-2 or TRBV6-3 and TRBJ1-5; weak D call: TRBD1 (5 bases). Germline V gives CDR1 MNHEY, CDR2 SVGEGT. The CDR3 sequence is 17 residues long. Trimming pared 2 bases from V and 0 bases from J, leaving 14 bases between.

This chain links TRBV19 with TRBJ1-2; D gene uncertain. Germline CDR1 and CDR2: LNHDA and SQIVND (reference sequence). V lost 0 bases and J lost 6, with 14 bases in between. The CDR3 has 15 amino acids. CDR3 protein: CASSIDLWGDDGYTF. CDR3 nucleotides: TGTGCCAGTAGTATAGATCTATGGGGAGACGATGGCTACACCTTC.

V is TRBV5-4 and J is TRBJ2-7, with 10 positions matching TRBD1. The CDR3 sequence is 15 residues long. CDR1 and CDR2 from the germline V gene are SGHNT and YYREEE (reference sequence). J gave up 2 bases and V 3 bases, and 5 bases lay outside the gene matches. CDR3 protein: CASSSGTGDPYEQYF. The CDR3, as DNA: TGTGCCAGCAGCTCCGGGACAGGGGATCCCTACGAGCAGTACTTC. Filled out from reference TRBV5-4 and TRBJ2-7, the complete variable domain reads ETGVTQSPTHLIKTRGQQVTLRCSSQSGHNTVSWYQQALGQGPQFIFQYYREEENGRGNFPPRFSGLQFPNYSSELNVNALELDDSALYLCASSSGTGDPYEQYFGPGTRLTVT.

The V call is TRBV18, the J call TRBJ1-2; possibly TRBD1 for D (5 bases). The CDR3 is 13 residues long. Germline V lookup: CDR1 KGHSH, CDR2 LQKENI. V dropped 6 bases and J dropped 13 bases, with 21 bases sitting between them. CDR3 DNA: TGTGCCAGCTCCCCCGACAAGGGGCTAGGGTGCACCTTC. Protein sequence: CASSPDKGLGCTF.

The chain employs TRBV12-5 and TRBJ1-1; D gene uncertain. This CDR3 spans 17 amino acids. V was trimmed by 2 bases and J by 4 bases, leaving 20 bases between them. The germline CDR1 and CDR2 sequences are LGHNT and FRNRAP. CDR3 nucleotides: TGTGCTAGTGGTTTGAACCCACAATACGGGGTTTCCACTGAAGCTTTCTTT. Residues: CASGLNPQYGVSTEAFF.

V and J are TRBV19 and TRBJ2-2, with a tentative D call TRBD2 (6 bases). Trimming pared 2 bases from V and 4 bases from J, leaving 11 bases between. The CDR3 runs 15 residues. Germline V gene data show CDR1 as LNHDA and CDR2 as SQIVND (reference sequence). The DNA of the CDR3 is TGTGCCAGTAGTATAACTAGCTCAAGCACCGGGGAGCTGTTTTTT. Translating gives CASSITSSSTGELFF.

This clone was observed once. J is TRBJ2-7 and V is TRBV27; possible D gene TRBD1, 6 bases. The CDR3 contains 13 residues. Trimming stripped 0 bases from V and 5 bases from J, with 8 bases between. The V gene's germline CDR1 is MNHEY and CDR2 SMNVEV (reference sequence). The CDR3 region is CASSLSRGNEQYF. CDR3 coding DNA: TGTGCCAGCAGTTTATCGAGGGGGAACGAGCAGTACTTC.

In DNA form, the CDR3 reads TGTGCCAGCAGCCCGGGGACAGGGGACCCTCGGGCTGAAGCTTTCTTT. Translating it yields CASSPGTGDPRAEAFF. The chain carries TRBV7-3 and TRBJ1-1, with TRBD1 identical over 10 bases. The CDR3 is 16 amino acids. V dropped 5 bases and J dropped 6; count of bases not matched to a gene: 12. The V gene's germline CDR1 is SGHTA and CDR2 FQGTGA. Filled out from reference TRBV7-3 and TRBJ1-1, the complete variable domain reads GAGVSQTPSNKVTEKGKYVELRCDPISGHTALYWYRQSLGQGPEFLIYFQGTGAADDSGLPNDRFFAVRPEGSVSTLKIQRTERGDSAVYLCASSPGTGDPRAEAFFGQGTRLTVV.

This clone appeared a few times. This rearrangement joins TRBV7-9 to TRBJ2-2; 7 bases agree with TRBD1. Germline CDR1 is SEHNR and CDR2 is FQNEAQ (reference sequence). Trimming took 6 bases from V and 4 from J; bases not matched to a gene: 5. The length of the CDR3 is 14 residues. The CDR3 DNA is TGTGCCAGCAGAGCGACAGGGACCACCGGGGAGCTGTTTTTT. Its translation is CASRATGTTGELFF.

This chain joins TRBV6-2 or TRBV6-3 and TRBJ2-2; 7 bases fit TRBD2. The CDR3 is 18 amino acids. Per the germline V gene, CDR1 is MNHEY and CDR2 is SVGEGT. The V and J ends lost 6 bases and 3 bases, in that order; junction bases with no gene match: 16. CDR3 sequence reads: CASSAVWASGGDTGELFF. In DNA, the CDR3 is TGTGCCAGCAGCGCCGTGTGGGCTAGCGGAGGAGACACCGGGGAGCTGTTTTTT.

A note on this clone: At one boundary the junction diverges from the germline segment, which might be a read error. Here the CDR3 DNA reads TGTGCCAGCGGGACTACTGAAAAACTGTTTTTT. This translates into CASGTTEKLFF. The rearrangement links TRBV18 to TRBJ1-4; weak D call: TRBD1 (5 bases). CDR1 and CDR2 (germline): KGHSH, LQKENI. The CDR3 covers 11 residues.

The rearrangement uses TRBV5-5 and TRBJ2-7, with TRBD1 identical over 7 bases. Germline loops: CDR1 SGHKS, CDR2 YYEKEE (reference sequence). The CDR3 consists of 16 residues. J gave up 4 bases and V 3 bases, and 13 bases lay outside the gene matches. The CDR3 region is CASSSTRVGQFYEQYF. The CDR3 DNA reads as TGTGCCAGCAGCTCGACCCGGGTGGGACAGTTTTACGAGCAGTACTTC.